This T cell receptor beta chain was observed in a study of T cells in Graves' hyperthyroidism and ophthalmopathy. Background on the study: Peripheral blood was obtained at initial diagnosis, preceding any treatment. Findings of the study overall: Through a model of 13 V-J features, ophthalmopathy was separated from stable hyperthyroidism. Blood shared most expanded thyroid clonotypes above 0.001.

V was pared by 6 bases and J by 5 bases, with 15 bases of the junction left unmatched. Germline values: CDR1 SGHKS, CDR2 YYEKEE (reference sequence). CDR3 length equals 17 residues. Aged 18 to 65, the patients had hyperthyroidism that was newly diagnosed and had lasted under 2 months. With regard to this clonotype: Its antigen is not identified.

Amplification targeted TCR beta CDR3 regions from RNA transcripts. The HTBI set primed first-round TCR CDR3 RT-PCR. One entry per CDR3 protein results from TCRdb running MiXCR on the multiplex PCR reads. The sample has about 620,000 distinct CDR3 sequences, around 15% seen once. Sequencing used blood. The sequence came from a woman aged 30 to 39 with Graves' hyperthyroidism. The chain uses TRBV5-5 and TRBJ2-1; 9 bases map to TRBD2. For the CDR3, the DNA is TGTGCCAGCACCTGGGTGTGGGCGGGGGGGACGGACAATGAGCAGTTCTTC. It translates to CASTWVWAGGTDNEQFF.